The following is a TCR beta chain sequence with its context. This CDR3 has 16 residues. The germline V and J ends were trimmed by 2 bases and 4 bases, with 18 bases remaining between them. Germline V gives CDR1 ENHRY, CDR2 SYGVKD. The sample is drawn from a study of blood T cell repertoires in COVID-19. TCRdb keeps only in-frame clones here, not all; method: immunoSEQ multiplex PCR. The sample carries some 31,000 clones, 93% recorded once. This clonotype was obtained from a human donor in a cohort sampled during active COVID-19. J is TRBJ2-7 and V is TRBV10-3, with D possibly TRBD2 on 6 matching bases. Specimen: peripheral blood. The CDR3: CAISERVGGSDYEQYF. DNA for the CDR3: TGTGCCATCAGTGAGAGGGTCGGAGGGTCCGATTACGAGCAGTACTTC.